This TCR beta chain originates from a study of blood T cell repertoires in COVID-19. Study-wide background: Material from acute and convalescent COVID-19 was sourced from the United States, Italy and Spain.

Trimming took 5 bases from V and 5 from J; bases not matched to a gene: 7. Germline V gene lookup returns CDR1 SGHAT and CDR2 FQDESV (reference sequence). This CDR3 comprises 16 residues. Sequencing was performed with immunoSEQ multiplex PCR; in TCRdb, only in-frame clones are kept and a portion is missing. Of approximately 30,000 clones in the sample, less than 85% were seen once. The receptor comes from a human donor with acute or convalescent COVID-19. The donor label of this sample is uncertain. The chain employs TRBV11-1 and TRBJ1-6, with TRBD1 matching over 9 bases. Sequenced material: peripheral blood. The DNA for the CDR3 is TGTGCCAGCAGCGCCCGGGGACAGGGAAATAATTCACCCCTCCACTTT. This gives the protein CASSARGQGNNSPLHF.